The subject of this entry is one T cell receptor beta chain. Its specificity is unknown. Treatment: 15 to 20 received Ad26.COV2.S at low or high dose, single or two shots; about 5 received placebo; per-sample allocation not given. The samples were gathered on day 63 after the first injection of vaccine or placebo. This entry belongs to a study of Ad26.COV2.S vaccination and SARS-CoV-2 variants. Study results and limitations: The authors reported substantial breadth in spike-specific CD8+ and CD4+ T cell responses after vaccination.

Measured with immunoSEQ multiplex PCR; TCRdb has only the in-frame clones, and not every one. Counted here are about 420,000 clones, roughly 90% occurring once; the ten biggest clones make up 3.6%. Germline loops: CDR1 LNHDA, CDR2 SQIVND (reference sequence). With 3 bases clipped from V and 6 bases from J, the junction kept 8 bases outside the gene matches. This CDR3 has 15 residues. The TCR originated in a person aged 18-65 years who received the Ad26.COV2.S COVID-19 vaccine or a placebo. The chain carries TRBV19 and TRBJ2-1; 7 nucleotides match TRBD1. The sample here was peripheral blood, taken in a trial of Ad26.COV2.S vaccine versus placebo. The CDR3 is CASSIRGGTLNEQFF. The CDR3, as DNA: TGTGCCAGTAGTATCAGAGGGGGCACCCTCAATGAGCAGTTCTTC.